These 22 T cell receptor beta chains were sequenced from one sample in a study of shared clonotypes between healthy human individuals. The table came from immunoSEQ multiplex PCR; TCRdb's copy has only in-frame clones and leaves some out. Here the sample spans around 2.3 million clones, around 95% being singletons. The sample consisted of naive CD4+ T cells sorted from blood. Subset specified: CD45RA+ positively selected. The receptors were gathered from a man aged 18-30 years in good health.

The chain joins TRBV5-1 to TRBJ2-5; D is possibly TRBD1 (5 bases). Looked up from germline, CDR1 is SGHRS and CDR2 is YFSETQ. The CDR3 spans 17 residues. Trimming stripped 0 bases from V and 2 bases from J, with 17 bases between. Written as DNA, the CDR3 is TGCGCCAGCAGCTTGGCCATGGGTGGGGCTGTGCAAGAGACCCAGTACTTC. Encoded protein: CASSLAMGGAVQETQYF.

CDR3 amino acids: CASGLSGSETQYF. As DNA, the CDR3 is TGTGCTAGTGGTTTGTCAGGGTCGGAGACCCAGTACTTC. The chain links TRBV12-5 to TRBJ2-5; TRBD1 might be the D (5 bases). CDR1 and CDR2 (germline): LGHNT, FRNRAP. V lost 2 bases to trimming and J lost 5 bases, with 9 bases between them. The CDR3 consists of 13 residues.

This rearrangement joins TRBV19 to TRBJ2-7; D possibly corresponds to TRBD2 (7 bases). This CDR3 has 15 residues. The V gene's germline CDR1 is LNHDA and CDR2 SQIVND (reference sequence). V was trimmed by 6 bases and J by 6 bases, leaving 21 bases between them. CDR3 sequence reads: CASSLLQGGRPEQYF. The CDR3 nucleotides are TGTGCCAGTAGCCTCCTACAGGGAGGGCGACCCGAGCAGTACTTC.

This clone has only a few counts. The CDR3 protein is CASSFGKYF. For the CDR3, the DNA is TGTGCCAGCAGCTTCGGCAAGTACTTC. J is TRBJ2-7 and V is TRBV7-2; D is unresolved. With 3 bases removed from V and 11 bases from J, the gap between germline ends came to 5 bases. Per the germline V gene, CDR1 is SGHTA and CDR2 is FQGNSA. This CDR3 has 9 residues. The variable domain in full, with the rest retrieved from reference TRBV7-2 and TRBJ2-7, is GAGVSQSPSNKVTEKGKDVELRCDPISGHTALYWYRQSLGQGLEFLIYFQGNSAPDKSGLPSDRFSAERTGGSVSTLTIQRTQQEDSAVYLCASSFGKYFGPGTRLTVT.

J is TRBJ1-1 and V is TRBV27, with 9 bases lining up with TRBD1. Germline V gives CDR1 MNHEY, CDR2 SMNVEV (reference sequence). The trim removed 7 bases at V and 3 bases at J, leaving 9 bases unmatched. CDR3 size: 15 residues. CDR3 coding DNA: TGTGCCAGCAAAAGACAGGGGGAACTGGACACTGAAGCTTTCTTT. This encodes CASKRQGELDTEAFF.

This chain's CDR3 is CASIQNPYEQYF. The CDR3 DNA sequence: TGTGCCAGCATTCAGAATCCCTACGAGCAGTACTTC. This chain uses TRBV6-1 with TRBJ2-7; D uncertain. This CDR3 is 12 amino acids long. Trimming shortened V by 7 bases and J by 2 bases, and 9 bases separated the two germline ends. Looked up from germline, CDR1 is MNHNS and CDR2 is SASEGT.

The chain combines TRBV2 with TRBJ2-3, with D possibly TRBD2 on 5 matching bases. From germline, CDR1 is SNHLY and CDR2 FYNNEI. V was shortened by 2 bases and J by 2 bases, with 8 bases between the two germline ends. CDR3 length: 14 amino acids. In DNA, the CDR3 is TGTGCCAGCAGTGAAAGGAGGTACACAGATACGCAGTATTTT. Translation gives CASSERRYTDTQYF.

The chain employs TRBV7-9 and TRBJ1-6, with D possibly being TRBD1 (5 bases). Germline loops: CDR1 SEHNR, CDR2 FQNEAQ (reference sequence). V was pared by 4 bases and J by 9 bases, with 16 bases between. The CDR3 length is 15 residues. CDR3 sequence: CASSSGGQGISPLHF. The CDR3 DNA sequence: TGTGCCAGCAGCTCCGGCGGGCAGGGTATTTCACCCCTCCACTTT.

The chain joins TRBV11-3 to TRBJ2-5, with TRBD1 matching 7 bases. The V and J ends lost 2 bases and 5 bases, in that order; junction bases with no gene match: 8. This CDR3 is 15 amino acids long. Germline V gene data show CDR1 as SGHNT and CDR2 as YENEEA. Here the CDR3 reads CASSLQGVAGETQYF. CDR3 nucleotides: TGTGCCAGCAGCTTACAGGGGGTCGCCGGGGAGACCCAGTACTTC.

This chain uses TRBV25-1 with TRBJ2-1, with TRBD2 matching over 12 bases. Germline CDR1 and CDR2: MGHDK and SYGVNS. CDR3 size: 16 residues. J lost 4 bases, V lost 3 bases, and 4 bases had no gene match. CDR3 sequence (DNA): TGTGCCAGCAGTGACCGGACTAGCGGGGCTTACAATGAGCAGTTCTTC. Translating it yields CASSDRTSGAYNEQFF.

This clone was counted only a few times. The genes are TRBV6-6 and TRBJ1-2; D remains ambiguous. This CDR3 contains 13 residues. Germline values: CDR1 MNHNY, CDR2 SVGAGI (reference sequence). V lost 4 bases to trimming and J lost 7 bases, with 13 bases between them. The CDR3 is CASSSTGPIGYTF. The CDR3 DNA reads TGTGCCAGCAGTTCAACCGGGCCAATTGGCTACACCTTC.

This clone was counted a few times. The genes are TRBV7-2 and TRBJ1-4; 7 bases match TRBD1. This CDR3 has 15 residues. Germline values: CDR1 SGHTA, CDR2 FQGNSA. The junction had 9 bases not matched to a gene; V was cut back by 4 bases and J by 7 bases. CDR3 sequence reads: CASSSTGVRGEKLFF. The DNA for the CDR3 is TGTGCCAGCAGCTCAACAGGGGTCCGGGGTGAAAAACTGTTTTTT.

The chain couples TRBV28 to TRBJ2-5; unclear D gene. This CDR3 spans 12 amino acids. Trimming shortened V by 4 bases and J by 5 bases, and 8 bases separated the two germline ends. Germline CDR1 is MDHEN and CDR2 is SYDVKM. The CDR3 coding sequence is TGTGCCAGCAGTTCCGGCTCCGAGACCCAGTACTTC. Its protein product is CASSSGSETQYF. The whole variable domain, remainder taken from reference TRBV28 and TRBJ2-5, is DVKVTQSSRYLVKRTGEKVFLECVQDMDHENMFWYRQDPGLGLRLIYFSYDVKMKEKGDIPEGYSVSREKKERFSLILESASTNQTSMYLCASSSGSETQYFGPGTRLLVL.

The CDR3 region is CASSVNGGNTEAFF. The CDR3 DNA follows: TGTGCCAGTAGCGTCAATGGAGGGAACACTGAAGCTTTCTTT. The chain carries TRBV19 and TRBJ1-1; D is ambiguous. Trimming removed 6 bases at V and 1 base at J, with 12 bases between. Germline V gene data show CDR1 as LNHDA and CDR2 as SQIVND (reference sequence). The CDR3 is made up of 14 amino acids.

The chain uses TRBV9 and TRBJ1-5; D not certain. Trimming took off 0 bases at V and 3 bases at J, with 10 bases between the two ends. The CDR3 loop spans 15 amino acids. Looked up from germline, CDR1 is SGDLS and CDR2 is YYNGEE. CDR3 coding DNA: TGTGCCAGCAGCGTAGACGGAGGGATCAATCAGCCCCAGCATTTT. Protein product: CASSVDGGINQPQHF.

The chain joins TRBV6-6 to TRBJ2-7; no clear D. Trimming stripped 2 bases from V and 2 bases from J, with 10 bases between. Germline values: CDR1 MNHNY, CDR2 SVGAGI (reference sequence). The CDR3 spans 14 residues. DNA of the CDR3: TGTGCCAGCAGTTACGGTCGGATAACCTACGAGCAGTACTTC. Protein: CASSYGRITYEQYF.

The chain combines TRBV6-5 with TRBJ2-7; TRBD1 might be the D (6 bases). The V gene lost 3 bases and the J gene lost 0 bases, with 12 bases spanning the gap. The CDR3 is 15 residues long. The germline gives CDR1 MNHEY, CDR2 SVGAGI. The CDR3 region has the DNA TGTGCCAGCAGTTATTCCTGGGACACCTCCTACGAGCAGTACTTC. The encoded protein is CASSYSWDTSYEQYF.

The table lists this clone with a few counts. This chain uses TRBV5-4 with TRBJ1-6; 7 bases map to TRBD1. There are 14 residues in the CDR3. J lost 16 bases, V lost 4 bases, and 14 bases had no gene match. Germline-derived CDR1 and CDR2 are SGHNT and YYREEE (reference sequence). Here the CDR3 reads CASSLDRARHLLHF. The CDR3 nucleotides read TGTGCCAGCAGCCTAGACAGGGCACGCCATTTACTCCACTTT.

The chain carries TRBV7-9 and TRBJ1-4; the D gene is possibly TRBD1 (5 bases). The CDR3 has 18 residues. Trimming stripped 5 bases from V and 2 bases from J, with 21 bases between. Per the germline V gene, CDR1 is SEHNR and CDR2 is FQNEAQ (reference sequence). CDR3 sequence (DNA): TGTGCCAGCAGCCCGGTCCAAGACAGAGTTCACACTAATGAAAAACTGTTTTTT. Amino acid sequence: CASSPVQDRVHTNEKLFF.

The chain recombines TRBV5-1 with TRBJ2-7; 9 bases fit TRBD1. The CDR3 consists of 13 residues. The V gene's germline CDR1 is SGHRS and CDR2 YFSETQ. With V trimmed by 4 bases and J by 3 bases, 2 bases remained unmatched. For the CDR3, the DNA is TGCGCCAGCAGCGGGGACAGGGTCTACGAGCAGTACTTC. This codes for CASSGDRVYEQYF.

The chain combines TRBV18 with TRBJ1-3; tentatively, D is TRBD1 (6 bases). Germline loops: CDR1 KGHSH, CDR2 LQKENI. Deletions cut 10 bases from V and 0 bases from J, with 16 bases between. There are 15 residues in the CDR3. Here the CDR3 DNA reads TGTGCCACCCAGGGGCAGGGGAGCTCTGGAAACACCATATATTTT. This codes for CATQGQGSSGNTIYF.

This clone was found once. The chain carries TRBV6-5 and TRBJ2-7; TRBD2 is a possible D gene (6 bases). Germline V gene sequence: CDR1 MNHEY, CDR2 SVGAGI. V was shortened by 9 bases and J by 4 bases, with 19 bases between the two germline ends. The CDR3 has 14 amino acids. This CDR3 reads CASSRTGTQYEQYF. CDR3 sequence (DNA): TGTGCCAGTAGTAGAACCGGGACTCAATACGAGCAGTACTTC.